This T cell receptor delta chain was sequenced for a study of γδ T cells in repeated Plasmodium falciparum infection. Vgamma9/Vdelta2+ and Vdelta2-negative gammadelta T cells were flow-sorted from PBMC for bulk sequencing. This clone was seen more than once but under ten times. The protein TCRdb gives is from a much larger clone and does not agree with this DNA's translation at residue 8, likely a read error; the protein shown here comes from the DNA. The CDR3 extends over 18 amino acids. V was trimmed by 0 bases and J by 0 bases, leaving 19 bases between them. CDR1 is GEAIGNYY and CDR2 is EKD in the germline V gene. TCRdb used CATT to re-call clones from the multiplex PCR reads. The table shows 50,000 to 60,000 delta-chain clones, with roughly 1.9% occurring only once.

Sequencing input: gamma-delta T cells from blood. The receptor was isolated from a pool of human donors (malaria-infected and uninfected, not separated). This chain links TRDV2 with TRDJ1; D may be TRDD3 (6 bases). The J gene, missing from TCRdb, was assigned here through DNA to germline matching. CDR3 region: CACDTQARNGGDTDKLIF. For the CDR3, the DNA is TGTGCCTGTGACACCCAGGCGCGTAACGGGGGAGACACCGATAAACTCATCTTT.